This T cell receptor (beta chain) is from a study of blood T cell repertoires in COVID-19. Generated by immunoSEQ multiplex PCR, the TCRdb table keeps only in-frame clones and is missing some. This table has roughly 240,000 clones, 75% to 85% appearing once. The V gene's germline CDR1 is LNHDA and CDR2 SQIVND (reference sequence). The CDR3 sequence is 15 residues long. V gave up 6 bases and J gave up 6 bases, with 17 bases separating them. Participants were aged roughly 18 to 90 years from 24 US areas. Input material: PBMCs or T cells enriched from blood (not recorded which). The TCR comes from a woman aged 45-59 years with acute COVID-19. This chain joins TRBV19 and TRBJ1-4, with D hard to call. This CDR3 reads CASRQGPGSDEKLFF. CDR3 nucleotide sequence: TGTGCCAGTAGACAAGGCCCGGGATCGGATGAAAAACTGTTTTTT.